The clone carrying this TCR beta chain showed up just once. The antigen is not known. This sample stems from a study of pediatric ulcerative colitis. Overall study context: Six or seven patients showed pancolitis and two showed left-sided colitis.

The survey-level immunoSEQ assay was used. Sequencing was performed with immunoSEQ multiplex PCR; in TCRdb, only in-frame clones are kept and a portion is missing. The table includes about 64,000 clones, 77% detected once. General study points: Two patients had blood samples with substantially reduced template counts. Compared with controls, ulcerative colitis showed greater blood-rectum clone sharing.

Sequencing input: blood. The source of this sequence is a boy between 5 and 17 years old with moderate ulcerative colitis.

This CDR3 is CASSPSGDNQPQHF. The CDR3 DNA reads as TGCGCCAGCAGCCCATCAGGGGACAATCAGCCCCAGCATTTT. The chain links TRBV4-1 to TRBJ1-5, with D maybe TRBD1 (6 bases). CDR1 and CDR2 from the germline V gene are MGHRA and YSYEKL. Trimming cost V 4 bases and J 3 bases, with 10 bases left between them. CDR3 length: 14 amino acids.